Listed here is a single TCR beta chain. Its cognate antigen is unknown. The protocol was immunoSEQ multiplex PCR, while the TCRdb copy is restricted to in-frame clones and leaves out a portion. The table lists under 80,000 clones, 70% to 90% of them singletons. These data are taken from a study of cytomegalovirus exposure and HLA in healthy donors. V lost 4 bases and J lost 2, with 9 bases in between. CDR1 is SNHLY and CDR2 is FYNNEI in the germline V gene. The CDR3 has 14 amino acids. The study's findings and limits: Some TCR beta chains (roughly 150 of them) were listed as cytomegalovirus-associated. That first-cohort TCR clusters tended to co-occur in the roughly 130 validation repertoires was found in a later analysis. Across donors, most TCRs were seen rarely, yet some public ones were widespread. Testing in vitro showed a few CMV-associated chains specific for CMV antigens.

Sequencing was done on a sample of PBMCs. The chain carries TRBV2 and TRBJ1-5; D call uncertain. The sequence came from a woman under 30 in good health and CMV-seronegative. The CDR3 DNA reads as TGTGCCAGCAGTGGTAGGGAGCGCAATCAGCCCCAGCATTTT. It codes for CASSGRERNQPQHF.